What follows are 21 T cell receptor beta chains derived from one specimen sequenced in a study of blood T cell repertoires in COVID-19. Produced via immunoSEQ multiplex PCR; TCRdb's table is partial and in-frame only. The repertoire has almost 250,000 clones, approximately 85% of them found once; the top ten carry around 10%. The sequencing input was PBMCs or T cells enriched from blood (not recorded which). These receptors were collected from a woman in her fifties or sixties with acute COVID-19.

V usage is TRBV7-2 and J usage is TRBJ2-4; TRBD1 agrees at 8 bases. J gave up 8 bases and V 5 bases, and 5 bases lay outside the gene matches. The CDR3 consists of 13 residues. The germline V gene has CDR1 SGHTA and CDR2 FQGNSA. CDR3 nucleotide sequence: TGTGCCAGCAGCGCGGACAGGGCGGACATTCAGTACTTC. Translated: CASSADRADIQYF.

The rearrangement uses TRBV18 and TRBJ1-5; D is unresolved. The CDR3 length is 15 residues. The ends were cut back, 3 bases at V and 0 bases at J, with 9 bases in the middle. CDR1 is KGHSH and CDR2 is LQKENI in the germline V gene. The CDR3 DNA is TGTGCCAGCTCACCGGAGGAACATAGCAATCAGCCCCAGCATTTT. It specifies CASSPEEHSNQPQHF.

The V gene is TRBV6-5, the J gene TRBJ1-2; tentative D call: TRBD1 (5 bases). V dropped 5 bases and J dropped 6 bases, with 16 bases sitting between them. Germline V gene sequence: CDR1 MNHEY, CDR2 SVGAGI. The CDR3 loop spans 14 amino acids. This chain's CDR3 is CASSTGLPGHGYTF. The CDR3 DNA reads TGTGCCAGCAGTACGGGACTCCCGGGGCATGGCTACACCTTC.

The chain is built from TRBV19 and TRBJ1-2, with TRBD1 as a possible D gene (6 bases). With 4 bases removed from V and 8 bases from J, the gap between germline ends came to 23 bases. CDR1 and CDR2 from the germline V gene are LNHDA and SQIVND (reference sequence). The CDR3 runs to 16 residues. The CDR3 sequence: CASSTGTSSWLRGYTF. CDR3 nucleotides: TGTGCCAGTAGTACCGGGACATCCTCTTGGCTGCGGGGCTACACCTTC.

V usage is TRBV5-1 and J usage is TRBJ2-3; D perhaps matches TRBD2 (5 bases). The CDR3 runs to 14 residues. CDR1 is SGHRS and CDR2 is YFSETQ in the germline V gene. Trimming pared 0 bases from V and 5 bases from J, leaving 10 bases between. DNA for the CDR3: TGCGCCAGCAGCTTGGAACTAGGAGGAGATACGCAGTATTTT. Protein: CASSLELGGDTQYF.

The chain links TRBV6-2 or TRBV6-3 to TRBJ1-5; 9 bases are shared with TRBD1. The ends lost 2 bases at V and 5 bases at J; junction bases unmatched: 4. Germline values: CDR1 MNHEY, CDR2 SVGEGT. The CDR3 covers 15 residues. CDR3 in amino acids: CASSYRDRAHQPQHF. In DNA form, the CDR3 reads TGTGCCAGCAGTTACAGGGACAGGGCTCATCAGCCCCAGCATTTT.

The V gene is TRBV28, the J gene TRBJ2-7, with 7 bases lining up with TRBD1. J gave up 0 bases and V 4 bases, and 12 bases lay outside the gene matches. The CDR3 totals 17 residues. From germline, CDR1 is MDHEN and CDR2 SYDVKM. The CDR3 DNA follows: TGTGCCAGCAGTTCTATAAGACAGGGTAGGAGCTCCTACGAGCAGTACTTC. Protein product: CASSSIRQGRSSYEQYF. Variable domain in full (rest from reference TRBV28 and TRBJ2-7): DVKVTQSSRYLVKRTGEKVFLECVQDMDHENMFWYRQDPGLGLRLIYFSYDVKMKEKGDIPEGYSVSREKKERFSLILESASTNQTSMYLCASSSIRQGRSSYEQYFGPGTRLTVT.

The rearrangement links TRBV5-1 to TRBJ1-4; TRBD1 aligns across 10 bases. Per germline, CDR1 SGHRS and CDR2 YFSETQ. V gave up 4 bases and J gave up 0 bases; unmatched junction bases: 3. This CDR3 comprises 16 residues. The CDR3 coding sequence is TGCGCCAGCAGCATAGGGACAGGGGCAACTAATGAAAAACTGTTTTTT. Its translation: CASSIGTGATNEKLFF.

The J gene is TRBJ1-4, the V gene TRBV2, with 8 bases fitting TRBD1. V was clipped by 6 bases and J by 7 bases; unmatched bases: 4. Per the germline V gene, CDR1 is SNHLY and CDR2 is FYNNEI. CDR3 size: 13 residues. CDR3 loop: CASSWGQVEKLFF. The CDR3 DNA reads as TGTGCCAGCAGCTGGGGACAGGTTGAAAAACTGTTTTTT.

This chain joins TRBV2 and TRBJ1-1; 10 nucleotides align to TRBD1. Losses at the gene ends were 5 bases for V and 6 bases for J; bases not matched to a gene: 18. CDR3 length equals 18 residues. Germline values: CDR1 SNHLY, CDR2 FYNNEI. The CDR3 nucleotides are TGTGCCAGCAGTTGGCCCCGACAGGGGGCGCCCGGGGCCTCTGAAGCTTTCTTT. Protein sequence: CASSWPRQGAPGASEAFF. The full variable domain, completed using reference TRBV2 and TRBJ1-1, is EPEVTQTPSHQVTQMGQEVILRCVPISNHLYFYWYRQILGQKVEFLVSFYNNEISEKSEIFDDQFSVERPDGSNFTLKIRSTKLEDSAMYFCASSWPRQGAPGASEAFFGQGTRLTVV.

CDR3 in DNA: TGTGCCAGCAGTTGGGACAAGCCCCTTTATAGCAATCAGCCCCAGCATTTT. Protein: CASSWDKPLYSNQPQHF. V and J are TRBV6-2 or TRBV6-3 and TRBJ1-5; D perhaps matches TRBD1 (6 bases). The germline V gene has CDR1 MNHEY and CDR2 SVGEGT. The CDR3 contains 17 residues. V was clipped by 4 bases and J by 0 bases, with 16 bases between them.

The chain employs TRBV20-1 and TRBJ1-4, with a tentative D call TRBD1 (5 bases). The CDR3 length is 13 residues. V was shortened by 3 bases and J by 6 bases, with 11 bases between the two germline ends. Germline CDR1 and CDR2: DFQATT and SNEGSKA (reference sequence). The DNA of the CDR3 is TGCAGTGCTAGTGACAGTCTGGATGAAAAACTGTTTTTT. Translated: CSASDSLDEKLFF.

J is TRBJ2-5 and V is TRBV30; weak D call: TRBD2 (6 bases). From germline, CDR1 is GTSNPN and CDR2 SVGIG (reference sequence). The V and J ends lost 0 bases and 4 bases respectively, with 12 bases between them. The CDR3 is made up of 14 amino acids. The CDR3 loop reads CAWSVIGRGETQYF. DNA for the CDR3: TGTGCCTGGAGTGTAATAGGGCGGGGAGAGACCCAGTACTTC.

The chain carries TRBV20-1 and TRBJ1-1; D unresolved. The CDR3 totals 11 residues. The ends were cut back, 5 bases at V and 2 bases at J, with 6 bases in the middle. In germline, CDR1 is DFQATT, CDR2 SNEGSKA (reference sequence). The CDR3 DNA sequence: TGCAGTGCTCTTAGCAACACTGAAGCTTTCTTT. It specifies CSALSNTEAFF.

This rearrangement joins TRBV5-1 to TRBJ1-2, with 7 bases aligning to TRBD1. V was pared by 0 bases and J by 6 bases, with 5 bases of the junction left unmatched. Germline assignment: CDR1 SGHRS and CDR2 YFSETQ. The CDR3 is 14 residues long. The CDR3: CASSLGEQGNGYTF. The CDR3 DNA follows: TGCGCCAGCAGCTTGGGTGAACAGGGGAATGGCTACACCTTC.

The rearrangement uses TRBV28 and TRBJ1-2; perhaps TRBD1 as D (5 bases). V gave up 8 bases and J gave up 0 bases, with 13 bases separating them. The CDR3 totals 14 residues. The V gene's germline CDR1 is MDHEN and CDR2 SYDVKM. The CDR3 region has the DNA TGTGCCAGCCTAGGGGAGGGCGCTAACTATGGCTACACCTTC. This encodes CASLGEGANYGYTF.

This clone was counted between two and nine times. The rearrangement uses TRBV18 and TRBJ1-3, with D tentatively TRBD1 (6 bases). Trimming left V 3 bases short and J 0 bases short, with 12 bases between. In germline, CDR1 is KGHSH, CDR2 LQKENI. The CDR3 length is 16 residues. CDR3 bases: TGTGCCAGCTCACCGCAACAGGGTCTCTCTGGAAACACCATATATTTT. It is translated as CASSPQQGLSGNTIYF.

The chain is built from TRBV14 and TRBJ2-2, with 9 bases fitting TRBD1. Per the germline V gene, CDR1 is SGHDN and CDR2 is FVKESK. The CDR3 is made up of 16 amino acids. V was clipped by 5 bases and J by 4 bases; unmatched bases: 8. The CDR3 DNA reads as TGTGCCAGCAGCTCCCCGACAGGGGGTGTCACCGGGGAGCTGTTTTTT. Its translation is CASSSPTGGVTGELFF.

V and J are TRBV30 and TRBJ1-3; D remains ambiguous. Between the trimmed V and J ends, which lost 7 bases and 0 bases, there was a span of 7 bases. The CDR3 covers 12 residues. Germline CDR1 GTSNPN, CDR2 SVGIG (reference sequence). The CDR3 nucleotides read TGTGCCTTGGCAGGCTCTGGAAACACCATATATTTT. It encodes CALAGSGNTIYF. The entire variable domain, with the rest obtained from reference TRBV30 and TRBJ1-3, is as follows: SQTIHQWPATLVQPVGSPLSLECTVEGTSNPNLYWYRQAAGRGLQLLFYSVGIGQISSEVPQNLSASRPQDRQFILSSKKLLLSDSGFYLCALAGSGNTIYFGEGSWLTVV.

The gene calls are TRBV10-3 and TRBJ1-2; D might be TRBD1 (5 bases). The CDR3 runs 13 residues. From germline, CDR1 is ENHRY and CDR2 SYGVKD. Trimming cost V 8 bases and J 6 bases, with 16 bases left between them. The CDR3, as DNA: TGTGCCATCCTTCCGGAGGGGTTGAATGGCTACACCTTC. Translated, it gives CAILPEGLNGYTF.

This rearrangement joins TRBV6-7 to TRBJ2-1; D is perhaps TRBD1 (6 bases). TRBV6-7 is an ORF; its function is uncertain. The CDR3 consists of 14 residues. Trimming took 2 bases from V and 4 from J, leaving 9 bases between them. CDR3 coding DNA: TGTGCCAGCAGTTACCGTGGACAGTACAATGAGCAGTTCTTC. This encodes CASSYRGQYNEQFF.